This T cell receptor beta chain stems from a study of blood T cell repertoires in COVID-19. At the level of the study: T cells, B-cell-depleted T cells, or PBMCs supplied cDNA or gDNA.

Study processing details: The authors estimated nucleated cell counts from reference gene primer amplification. Assay: immunoSEQ multiplex PCR; the TCRdb copy retains only in-frame clones and omits some. That table gives V, J and clone size, and the DNA gave D and trimming. The sample gives 150,000 to 200,000 clones, roughly 83% of which show up once; under 7% is in the top ten. Germline assignment: CDR1 SGDLS and CDR2 YYNGEE. Between the trimmed V and J ends, which lost 0 bases and 9 bases, there was a span of 13 bases. CDR3 size: 14 residues. V and J are TRBV9 and TRBJ2-1, with D tentatively TRBD2 (6 bases). Input material: peripheral blood. The clonotype originates from a woman aged 35 to 49 with COVID-19, enrolled during active disease. The CDR3 region has the DNA TGTGCCAGCAGCGTAGACGGGCGGCGGGGTGAGCAGTTCTTC. It translates to CASSVDGRRGEQFF.